One TCR beta chain is described in this entry. Russia was home to the donors, healthy Caucasian individuals aged about 6 to 90. Researchers report isolating at least 6 million PBMCs per sample. The extraction recovered at least 5.5 micrograms of total RNA per sample. The data belong to a study of blood T cells in healthy people across ages. Combining a sample-barcoded 5' primer with a J-beta primer mix, a second PCR ran for roughly 7 to 12 cycles. TCRdb itself ran the 5' RACE reads through MiXCR, one entry per CDR3 protein. This sample has hundreds of thousands of distinct CDR3 sequences; around 21% occur once, and the top ten carry roughly 3.6%. Input material: blood. The clonotype originates from a man in his 70s in good health.

The CDR3 DNA reads TGTGCCACCAGCATAACTCGGGATACGCAGTATTTT. Translated: CATSITRDTQYF. This rearrangement joins TRBV15 to TRBJ2-3; no reliable D call. The V gene's germline CDR1 is LNHNV and CDR2 YYDKDF (reference sequence). Trimming removed 4 bases from V and 6 bases from J, with 8 bases in between. This CDR3 is 12 amino acids long.